The 20 T cell receptor beta chains reported below all come from one sample, sequenced in a study of regulatory T cells in long-lasting Graves disease. Researchers made TCR beta libraries by using iRepertoire HTBI primers and running Arm-PCR on CDR3 regions. TCRdb re-derived calls from the multiplex PCR reads in MiXCR, one entry per CDR3 protein. The sample lists some 350,000 distinct CDR3 sequences; under 20% were seen once. Regarding time point: newly diagnosed GD, antithyroid drugs for less than 3 months. Extracted RNA from PBMCs served as the source of the TCR library. In addition, the sample was reused for a study of T cells in Graves' hyperthyroidism and ophthalmopathy.

This sample comprised peripheral blood mononuclear cells (PBMCs), obtained at new diagnosis, from a patient treated with antithyroid drugs. These receptors originate from a woman aged 18-35 years with Graves disease.

Regarding this clonotype: A clone one base away is much larger, so this may be a read error. The gene calls are TRBV12-3 or TRBV12-4 and TRBJ2-1; TRBD2 matches at 8 bases. This CDR3 is 15 amino acids long. The V segment lost 3 bases and the J segment 5 bases; nucleotides outside the gene matches: 6. This chain's CDR3 is CASSLAGLGNNEQFF. CDR3 in DNA: TGTGCCAGCAGTTTGGCGGGACTAGGGAACAATGAGCAGTTCTTC.

This clonotype showed up many times. The chain carries TRBV5-1 and TRBJ2-7; TRBD2 agrees at 14 bases. CDR1 SGHRS and CDR2 YFSETQ come from the germline V gene. J lost 5 bases, V lost 4 bases, and 8 bases had no gene match. The CDR3 is made up of 16 amino acids. In DNA form, the CDR3 reads TGCGCCAGCAGCGGACTAGCGGGAGGAGTAGGCGACGAGCAGTACTTC. Amino acids: CASSGLAGGVGDEQYF.

This clonotype was seen at least ten times. This rearrangement joins TRBV12-3 or TRBV12-4 to TRBJ1-5, with TRBD1 matching 9 bases. V gave up 6 bases and J gave up 4 bases; unmatched junction bases: 4. The CDR3 is 14 residues long. CDR3 protein: CASSNGQGNQPQHF. CDR3 sequence (DNA): TGTGCCAGCAGCAACGGACAGGGGAATCAGCCCCAGCATTTT.

This clonotype was seen many times. The V gene is TRBV6-1, the J gene TRBJ2-5; 7 bases line up with TRBD1. The V gene end was trimmed by 0 bases and the J gene end by 6 bases; junction bases not matched to a gene: 4. From germline, CDR1 is MNHNS and CDR2 SASEGT. This CDR3 has 14 residues. The CDR3 DNA follows: TGTGCCAGCAGTGAAGCAAAGGGGGCCAAGACCCAGTACTTC. Protein product: CASSEAKGAKTQYF.

Many counts were recorded for this clonotype. One junction end does not reproduce the germline sequence, and a read error may be involved. The chain links TRBV6-5 to TRBJ2-1; TRBD2 aligns across 8 bases. The CDR3 sequence is 15 residues long. Per the germline V gene, CDR1 is MNHEY and CDR2 is SVGAGI. The CDR3 coding sequence is TGTGCCAGCAGTTACGGGACTAGGTCCTCCAATGAGCAGTTCTTC. Amino acids: CASSYGTRSSNEQFF.

The gene calls are TRBV5-4 and TRBJ2-5; TRBD1 agrees at 8 bases. The CDR3 has 16 residues. From germline, CDR1 is SGHNT and CDR2 YYREEE (reference sequence). V lost 1 base, J lost 3 bases, and 8 bases stayed unmatched. CDR3: CASSLMAGGSKETQYF. The CDR3 DNA is TGTGCCAGCAGCTTGATGGCAGGGGGCTCTAAAGAGACCCAGTACTTC.

This clonotype has more than one count but fewer than ten. The chain carries TRBV9 and TRBJ2-2, with 8 positions matching TRBD1. The V gene's germline CDR1 is SGDLS and CDR2 YYNGEE. The CDR3 runs to 17 residues. J gave up 2 bases and V 0 bases, and 6 bases lay outside the gene matches. The CDR3 reads CASSVGQGIRNTGELFF. Here the CDR3 DNA reads TGTGCCAGCAGCGTAGGACAGGGGATCCGAAACACCGGGGAGCTGTTTTTT. Drawing the rest from reference TRBV9 and TRBJ2-2, the complete variable domain is DSGVTQTPKHLITATGQRVTLRCSPRSGDLSVYWYQQSLDQGLQFLIQYYNGEERAKGNILERFSAQQFPDLHSELNLSSLELGDSALYFCASSVGQGIRNTGELFFGEGSRLTVL.

Many counts were recorded for this clonotype. J is TRBJ2-1 and V is TRBV11-2; either TRBD1 or TRBD2 may fit D (5 bases each). With 0 bases removed from V and 4 bases from J, the gap between germline ends came to 13 bases. The CDR3 totals 16 residues. The germline gives CDR1 SGHAT, CDR2 FQNNGV. Written as DNA, the CDR3 is TGTGCCAGCAGCTTAGAATGGGGGAGCCGATACAATGAGCAGTTCTTC. It encodes CASSLEWGSRYNEQFF.

This clonotype was recorded many times. The chain is built from TRBV5-1 and TRBJ2-3; D is tentatively TRBD1 or TRBD2 (5 bases each). Germline assignment: CDR1 SGHRS and CDR2 YFSETQ. Trimming took off 6 bases at V and 1 base at J, with 12 bases between the two ends. The CDR3 totals 14 residues. CDR3 amino acids: CASTREPGTDTQYF. The CDR3 bases are TGCGCCAGCACCAGGGAGCCAGGCACAGATACGCAGTATTTT. The full variable domain, completed using reference TRBV5-1 and TRBJ2-3, is KAGVTQTPRYLIKTRGQQVTLSCSPISGHRSVSWYQQTPGQGLQFLFEYFSETQRNKGNFPGRFSGRQFSNSRSEMNVSTLELGDSALYLCASTREPGTDTQYFGPGTRLTVL.

The chain joins TRBV4-1 to TRBJ2-5; no clear D. The CDR3 is made up of 14 amino acids. Germline CDR1 and CDR2: MGHRA and YSYEKL. V was cut by 3 bases and J by 4 bases, with 12 bases left in between. CDR3 region: CASSHSDHTETQYF. In DNA, the CDR3 is TGCGCCAGCAGCCATTCCGACCACACAGAGACCCAGTACTTC.

This clonotype was observed at least ten times. The chain carries TRBV20-1 and TRBJ2-3; D might be TRBD2 (6 bases). The CDR3 has 14 residues. V lost 5 bases, J lost 2 bases, and 14 bases lay in between. The V gene's germline CDR1 is DFQATT and CDR2 SNEGSKA (reference sequence). In DNA form, the CDR3 reads TGCAGTGCTGGAGGGAGTCTTTACACAGATACGCAGTATTTT. Protein product: CSAGGSLYTDTQYF.

This clonotype has more than one count but fewer than ten. The chain carries TRBV5-1 and TRBJ2-5, with 12 bases lining up with TRBD1. The trim removed 4 bases at V and 5 bases at J, leaving 6 bases unmatched. CDR1 and CDR2 from the germline V gene are SGHRS and YFSETQ. The CDR3 covers 15 residues. CDR3 in DNA: TGCGCCAGCAGCCGGGACAGGGGGCGCTGGGAGACCCAGTACTTC. Translated, it gives CASSRDRGRWETQYF.

This clonotype was seen repeatedly, ten times or more. V and J are TRBV3-1 and TRBJ1-1; 7 bases line up with TRBD1. Germline trimming cut 1 base from V and 10 bases from J; bases unmatched to any gene: 6. This CDR3 region has 13 residues. In germline, CDR1 is LGHDT, CDR2 YNNKEL (reference sequence). In DNA, the CDR3 is TGTGCCAGCAGCCAAGTCACAGGGGCAGCAGCTTTCTTT. It yields the protein CASSQVTGAAAFF.

This clonotype has a single count. Being one base from a much bigger clone, this may be a read error. This chain joins TRBV11-2 and TRBJ2-3; D is unresolved. Germline V CDR1 and CDR2: SGHAT, FQNNGV. This CDR3 is built from 17 residues. CDR3 nucleotide sequence: TGTGCCAGCGGCTTACACCGCCAAGGCCCCATCACAGATACGCAGTATTTT. This codes for CASGLHRQGPITDTQYF.

This clonotype showed up many times. CDR3 nucleotide sequence: TGTGCCTGGAGTAGCGGGTTTGAAGCTTTCTTT. This codes for CAWSSGFEAFF. The chain links TRBV30 to TRBJ1-1; no reliable D call. The CDR3 spans 11 residues. V lost 2 bases and J lost 7, with 8 bases in between. Germline V gene data show CDR1 as GTSNPN and CDR2 as SVGIG (reference sequence).

This clonotype has a handful of counts. The chain links TRBV12-3 or TRBV12-4 to TRBJ1-1; the D gene is possibly TRBD1 (6 bases). The CDR3 consists of 14 residues. V lost 7 bases and J 4 bases, leaving 16 bases between the germline ends. CDR3 sequence: CASTLQGDGTEAFF. The CDR3 DNA is TGTGCCAGCACCTTACAGGGTGACGGCACTGAAGCTTTCTTT.

The table lists this clonotype with many counts. The V call is TRBV11-2, the J call TRBJ1-2, with D tentatively TRBD1 (5 bases). The germline CDR1 and CDR2 sequences are SGHAT and FQNNGV. The CDR3 sequence is 13 residues long. Deletions cut 1 base from V and 6 bases from J, with 9 bases between. The CDR3 region is CASSLGLGDGYTF. The CDR3 coding sequence is TGTGCCAGCAGCTTAGGGCTGGGGGATGGCTACACCTTC.

The genes are TRBV6-1 and TRBJ2-2; 10 bases are shared with TRBD2. The CDR3 runs to 17 residues. CDR1 is MNHNS, CDR2 SASEGT, per germline. V lost 5 bases and J lost 1; bases outside the gene matches: 7. The CDR3 protein is CASSYLGLARNTGELFF. The CDR3, as DNA: TGTGCCAGCAGTTACCTGGGACTAGCGAGGAACACCGGGGAGCTGTTTTTT.

This clonotype was picked up many times. The genes are TRBV6-1 and TRBJ2-1, with D tentatively TRBD1 (8 bases). This CDR3 has 16 amino acids. The germline V gene encodes CDR1 MNHNS and CDR2 SASEGT. Trimming shortened V by 8 bases and J by 3 bases, and 20 bases separated the two germline ends. Here the CDR3 DNA reads TGTGCCAGCGGTGGGGGGGCCGACAGGGGCTACAATGAGCAGTTCTTC. This sequence encodes CASGGGADRGYNEQFF.

This clonotype has more than one count but fewer than ten. The rearrangement uses TRBV6-1 and TRBJ2-2; 7 bases fit TRBD1. CDR1 is MNHNS, CDR2 SASEGT, per germline. This CDR3 is built from 13 residues. V lost 7 bases and J lost 3; bases outside the gene matches: 2. The chain's CDR3 is CASTDRDTGELFF. The CDR3 DNA sequence: TGTGCCAGCACCGACAGGGACACCGGGGAGCTGTTTTTT.